One and the same sample provided the 20 T cell receptor beta chains below, sequenced in a study of blood T cell repertoires in COVID-19. Sequencing was performed with immunoSEQ multiplex PCR; in TCRdb, only in-frame clones are kept and a portion is missing. Of about 240,000 clones in the sample, approximately 83% were seen once. Input material: peripheral blood. The receptors derive from a woman aged 25-40 years who had recovered from COVID-19.

The V and J genes are TRBV13 and TRBJ2-7; 7 bases map to TRBD1. The CDR3 is 14 amino acids. The J segment lost 4 bases and the V segment lost 2 bases, leaving 5 bases of the junction unmatched. The germline gives CDR1 PRHDT, CDR2 FYEKMQ (reference sequence). This CDR3 is CASSLRQGEYEQYF. The CDR3 bases are TGTGCCAGCAGCTTACGGCAGGGGGAGTACGAGCAGTACTTC. The full variable domain, with the rest looked up from reference TRBV13 and TRBJ2-7, is AAGVIQSPRHLIKEKRETATLKCYPIPRHDTVYWYQQGPGQDPQFLISFYEKMQSDKGSIPDRFSAQQFSDYHSELNMSSLELGDSALYFCASSLRQGEYEQYFGPGTRLTVT.

This clone showed up many times. The rearrangement links TRBV7-2 to TRBJ1-6; tentative D call: TRBD1 (5 bases). CDR1 is SGHTA, CDR2 FQGNSA, per germline. Trimming removed 8 bases from V and 10 bases from J, with 18 bases in between. The CDR3 runs to 14 residues. This CDR3 reads CASPPGGVESPLHF. The CDR3 bases are TGTGCCAGCCCACCGGGGGGGGTGGAATCACCCCTCCACTTT. Full variable domain (remainder filled in from reference TRBV7-2 and TRBJ1-6): GAGVSQSPSNKVTEKGKDVELRCDPISGHTALYWYRQSLGQGLEFLIYFQGNSAPDKSGLPSDRFSAERTGGSVSTLTIQRTQQEDSAVYLCASPPGGVESPLHFGNGTRLTVT.

There are a few counts of this clone. The V gene is TRBV7-9, the J gene TRBJ2-7; the D gene is possibly TRBD1 (6 bases). From germline, CDR1 is SEHNR and CDR2 FQNEAQ (reference sequence). The CDR3 has 14 amino acids. With 3 bases removed from V and 5 bases from J, the gap between germline ends came to 14 bases. The CDR3 nucleotides read TGTGCCAGCAGCTTTAGGCAGGGGCCAGACGAGCAGTACTTC. Its protein product is CASSFRQGPDEQYF. The entire variable domain, with the rest obtained from reference TRBV7-9 and TRBJ2-7, is as follows: DTGVSQNPRHKITKRGQNVTFRCDPISEHNRLYWYRQTLGQGPEFLTYFQNEAQLEKSRLLSDRFSAERPKGSFSTLEIQRTEQGDSAMYLCASSFRQGPDEQYFGPGTRLTVT.

CDR3 DNA: TGTGCCAGCAGCGTCCCGGGAAGGAACACTGAAGCTTTCTTT. It yields the protein CASSVPGRNTEAFF. The chain carries TRBV5-4 and TRBJ1-1; D uncertain. V dropped 4 bases and J dropped 1 base, with 11 bases sitting between them. The CDR3 length is 14 residues. Germline V gene sequence: CDR1 SGHNT, CDR2 YYREEE (reference sequence).

The CDR3 loop is CASSSWGEGETQYF. CDR3 nucleotide sequence: TGTGCCAGCAGCTCCTGGGGGGAAGGGGAGACCCAGTACTTC. The rearrangement links TRBV7-7 to TRBJ2-5; possibly TRBD2 for D (6 bases). In germline, CDR1 is SSHAT, CDR2 FNYEAQ (reference sequence). The CDR3 has 14 amino acids. Deletions cut 4 bases from V and 5 bases from J, with 14 bases between.

In this sample, this clone turned up many times. The J gene is TRBJ1-6, the V gene TRBV6-5; D is ambiguous. The germline V gene has CDR1 MNHEY and CDR2 SVGAGI. V lost 2 bases and J 6 bases, leaving 11 bases between the germline ends. The CDR3 runs to 15 residues. The CDR3 nucleotides read TGTGCCAGCAGTTACGTCCGCGGCTTTAATTCACCCCTCCACTTT. This encodes CASSYVRGFNSPLHF.

The V call is TRBV6-6, the J call TRBJ2-1; maybe TRBD1 (5 bases). V was shortened by 4 bases and J by 12 bases, with 16 bases between the two germline ends. The CDR3 runs to 13 residues. Germline-derived CDR1 and CDR2 are MNHNY and SVGAGI (reference sequence). The CDR3 coding sequence is TGTGCCAGCAGTTTAATTGACAGACAGTTGCAGTTCTTC. Residues: CASSLIDRQLQFF.

On this clone: One end of the junction is discordant with germline, which a read error may explain. This same CDR3 is encoded by further DNA sequences in the sample. The rearrangement joins TRBV27 to TRBJ1-2; TRBD1 matches 11 bases. CDR3 size: 15 residues. The germline CDR1 and CDR2 sequences are MNHEY and SMNVEV (reference sequence). CDR3 residues: CASSISGTGGLGYTF. CDR3 sequence (DNA): TGTGCCAGCAGTATATCCGGGACAGGGGGATTGGGCTACACCTTC.

The chain links TRBV4-3 to TRBJ1-6; a possible D gene is TRBD1 (5 bases). This CDR3 is built from 16 residues. The V gene lost 4 bases and the J gene lost 7 bases, with 17 bases spanning the gap. Looked up from germline, CDR1 is LGHNA and CDR2 is YSLEER. CDR3 loop: CASSPSVDSSNSPLHF. The CDR3 DNA follows: TGCGCCAGCAGCCCCTCGGTCGACAGTTCCAATTCACCCCTCCACTTT.

This clone was seen a single time. This chain joins TRBV7-2 and TRBJ2-3; D perhaps matches TRBD1 (7 bases). There are 16 residues in the CDR3. Trimming took off 2 bases at V and 5 bases at J, with 17 bases between the two ends. The germline gives CDR1 SGHTA, CDR2 FQGNSA. CDR3 protein: CASSLNPGGWGDTQYF. The CDR3 region has the DNA TGTGCCAGCAGCTTAAACCCAGGGGGGTGGGGAGATACGCAGTATTTT.

The chain links TRBV12-3 or TRBV12-4 to TRBJ1-1; D ambiguous. There are 10 residues in the CDR3. V was shortened by 9 bases and J by 11 bases, with 13 bases between the two germline ends. CDR3 sequence: CASQRAEAFF. DNA for the CDR3: TGTGCCAGTCAAAGAGCCGAGGCTTTCTTT.

The chain couples TRBV6-4 to TRBJ1-1; D not resolved. Germline CDR1 is MRHNA and CDR2 is SNTAGT. V shed 4 bases and J shed 8 bases, with 17 bases lying between them. This CDR3 is 14 amino acids long. The CDR3 DNA is TGTGCCAGCAGTGCACGGAAAGGTTCGGGGGAAGCTTTCTTT. Translation: CASSARKGSGEAFF.

The chain uses TRBV10-3 and TRBJ1-6, with D unclear. The CDR3 is 15 residues long. Trimming cost V 4 bases and J 5 bases, with 12 bases left between them. Germline V gene sequence: CDR1 ENHRY, CDR2 SYGVKD. The CDR3 is CAISGLLADNSPLHF. CDR3 bases: TGTGCCATCAGTGGATTGTTGGCAGATAATTCACCCCTCCACTTT.

The chain links TRBV7-3 to TRBJ2-1; 10 bases are shared with TRBD2. CDR1 SGHTA and CDR2 FQGTGA come from the germline V gene. With 6 bases clipped from V and 9 bases from J, the junction kept 8 bases outside the gene matches. The CDR3 spans 14 residues. CDR3: CASRPTGLASEQFF. CDR3 DNA: TGTGCCAGCAGACCAACGGGACTAGCGAGTGAGCAGTTCTTC.

J is TRBJ1-4 and V is TRBV2; TRBD1 matches 7 bases. Trimming at V came to 10 bases and at J to 5 bases, leaving 7 bases not matched to a gene. In germline, CDR1 is SNHLY, CDR2 FYNNEI. This CDR3 contains 13 residues. The CDR3: CATGDSLNEKLFF. Here the CDR3 DNA reads TGTGCCACCGGGGACAGCCTAAATGAAAAACTGTTTTTT.

This CDR3 reads CASSNRDGSYEQYF. CDR3 sequence (DNA): TGTGCCAGTAGTAACAGGGACGGATCCTACGAGCAGTACTTC. The rearrangement joins TRBV19 to TRBJ2-7, with D perhaps matching TRBD1 (6 bases). This CDR3 has 14 residues. The germline V gene encodes CDR1 LNHDA and CDR2 SQIVND (reference sequence). Trimming took 4 bases from V and 1 from J, leaving 11 bases between them.

The chain recombines TRBV4-1 with TRBJ2-5, with 9 bases identical to TRBD2. Germline assignment: CDR1 MGHRA and CDR2 YSYEKL. V was pared by 1 base and J by 3 bases, with 12 bases of the junction left unmatched. The CDR3 spans 18 residues. CDR3 in amino acids: CASSQAASGDPWKETQYF. The CDR3 DNA reads TGCGCCAGCAGCCAAGCGGCTAGCGGGGACCCCTGGAAAGAGACCCAGTACTTC.

The CDR3 sequence is CASSQGLNTEAFF. CDR3 sequence (DNA): TGTGCCAGCAGCCAAGGACTAAACACTGAAGCTTTCTTT. The J gene is TRBJ1-1, the V gene TRBV3-1 (or the pseudogene TRBV3-2); D unresolved. The CDR3 consists of 13 residues. Trimming pared 1 base from V and 2 bases from J, leaving 5 bases between. CDR1 is LGHDT and CDR2 is YNNKEL in the germline V gene (reference sequence).

CDR3 DNA sequence: TGTGCCAGCAGCTTGGGACAGCTAGAAAAACTGTTTTTT. Translation gives CASSLGQLEKLFF. V and J are TRBV5-5 and TRBJ1-4; D is perhaps TRBD1 (5 bases). V shed 0 bases and J shed 8 bases, with 8 bases lying between them. This CDR3 region has 13 residues. The germline gives CDR1 SGHKS, CDR2 YYEKEE (reference sequence).

V and J are TRBV7-2 and TRBJ2-2; 12 nucleotides agree with TRBD2. Losses at the gene ends were 2 bases for V and 6 bases for J; bases not matched to a gene: 7. Germline V lookup: CDR1 SGHTA, CDR2 FQGNSA. The CDR3 sequence is 17 residues long. The CDR3 protein is CASSLRASGGASGELFF. In DNA form, the CDR3 reads TGTGCCAGCAGCTTACGTGCTAGCGGGGGGGCCTCCGGGGAGCTGTTTTTT.